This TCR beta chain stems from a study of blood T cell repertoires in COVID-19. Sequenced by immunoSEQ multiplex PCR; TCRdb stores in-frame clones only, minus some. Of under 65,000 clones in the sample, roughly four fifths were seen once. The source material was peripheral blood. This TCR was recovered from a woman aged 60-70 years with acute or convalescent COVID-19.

CDR3 sequence reads: CASSHQTGRGEETQYF. The DNA of the CDR3 is TGTGCCAGCAGCCACCAGACAGGAAGAGGCGAAGAGACCCAGTACTTC. This chain uses TRBV5-5 with TRBJ2-5, with D tentatively TRBD1 (6 bases). The CDR3 contains 16 residues. Germline CDR1 is SGHKS and CDR2 is YYEKEE (reference sequence). Trimming removed 4 bases from V and 3 bases from J, with 19 bases in between. Drawing the rest from reference TRBV5-5 and TRBJ2-5, the complete variable domain is DAGVTQSPTHLIKTRGQQVTLRCSPISGHKSVSWYQQVLGQGPQFIFQYYEKEERGRGNFPDRFSARQFPNYSSELNVNALLLGDSALYLCASSHQTGRGEETQYFGPGTRLLVL.